Listed here are 7 T cell receptor beta chains from one sample, sequenced in a study of vaccination effects on CD4 cells after COVID-19 (dated by TCRdb to between 2022 and 2023). The library was produced with the immunoSEQ multiplex PCR assay. TCRdb's version of the immuneACCESS table is confined to in-frame rearrangements and falls short of the full clone set. An unresolved V gene accounts for under half of the shortfall where checked; the remainder is of unknown origin. The sample table holds under 80,000 clones, of which 60% to 75% were seen once. Jointly, the top ten make up over 0.95% of the sample. No antigen is known for these receptors. In the ViraFEST assay, PBMC were stimulated with viral peptide pools, and antigen-specific CD4+ T cell clonotypes were then identified by expansion using TCR sequencing. After around 11 days of culture, CD4+ T cells were isolated with the EasySep CD4+ T cell isolation kit. Participants received two doses of either the BNT162b2 or the mRNA-1273 mRNA SARS-CoV-2 vaccine.

The sample here was CD4+ T cells from PBMCs cultured with HCoV-229E spike peptides, taken after COVID-19 vaccination. The cell subset or site label, as the study defines it: HCoV-229E spike overlapping peptide pool stimulation. Every receptor here comes from a human donor who received a COVID-19 vaccine.

The chain combines TRBV2 with TRBJ2-1, with TRBD1 as a possible D gene (6 bases). Trimming removed 6 bases at V and 5 bases at J, with 17 bases between. CDR1 and CDR2 (germline): SNHLY, FYNNEI. The CDR3 sequence is 15 residues long. CDR3 sequence: CASRSQGLSNNEQFF. In nucleotides, the CDR3 is TGTGCCAGCAGGAGTCAGGGGCTCAGCAACAATGAGCAGTTCTTC. Combining the CDR3 with reference TRBV2 and TRBJ2-1 gives the whole variable domain EPEVTQTPSHQVTQMGQEVILRCVPISNHLYFYWYRQILGQKVEFLVSFYNNEISEKSEIFDDQFSVERPDGSNFTLKIRSTKLEDSAMYFCASRSQGLSNNEQFFGPGTRLTVL.

The count of this clone is one. This chain connects TRBV13 to TRBJ2-5, with 7 bases that match TRBD2. J was trimmed by 1 base and V by 3 bases; bases with no gene match: 11. CDR1 and CDR2 from the germline V gene are PRHDT and FYEKMQ (reference sequence). This CDR3 comprises 17 residues. The CDR3: CASSLGPAGTAQETQYF. CDR3 DNA: TGTGCCAGCAGCTTGGGACCAGCGGGGACGGCCCAAGAGACCCAGTACTTC.

This clone was recorded only once. This chain uses TRBV19 with TRBJ2-5; D assignment may be TRBD1 or TRBD2 (6 bases each). Trimming stripped 8 bases from V and 2 bases from J, with 15 bases between. Germline V gene data show CDR1 as LNHDA and CDR2 as SQIVND (reference sequence). The CDR3 sequence is 14 residues long. The CDR3: CASRGLAAQETQYF. The CDR3 DNA reads as TGTGCCAGTCGGGGGCTAGCAGCTCAAGAGACCCAGTACTTC.

V gene TRBV14 combines with J gene TRBJ2-2; TRBD2 matches 9 bases. The germline gives CDR1 SGHDN, CDR2 FVKESK. V lost 4 bases and J lost 6; bases outside the gene matches: 3. This CDR3 comprises 14 residues. The CDR3 bases are TGTGCCAGCAGCCCCCGCGGGGGGGCCGGGGAGCTGTTTTTT. It specifies CASSPRGGAGELFF.

The chain couples TRBV25-1 to TRBJ1-3; 7 nucleotides match TRBD1. V was pared by 3 bases and J by 2 bases, with 4 bases of the junction left unmatched. There are 15 residues in the CDR3. From germline, CDR1 is MGHDK and CDR2 SYGVNS. In DNA, the CDR3 is TGTGCCAGCAGTGATCCAGGGGGGCCTGGAAACACCATATATTTT. It encodes CASSDPGGPGNTIYF.

This chain connects TRBV5-5 to TRBJ1-2; the D gene is possibly TRBD1 (5 bases). V dropped 3 bases and J dropped 0 bases, with 15 bases sitting between them. From germline, CDR1 is SGHKS and CDR2 YYEKEE (reference sequence). This CDR3 has 16 residues. CDR3 amino acids: CASSSSGTASNYGYTF. In DNA, the CDR3 is TGTGCCAGCAGCTCAAGCGGGACGGCGTCTAACTATGGCTACACCTTC.

This rearrangement joins TRBV7-3 to TRBJ2-1; D perhaps matches TRBD2 (6 bases). Germline V lookup: CDR1 SGHTA, CDR2 FQGTGA. There are 14 residues in the CDR3. V was clipped by 5 bases and J by 9 bases, with 17 bases between them. The CDR3 sequence: CASSISPGVGEQFF. CDR3 coding DNA: TGTGCCAGCAGCATTAGCCCGGGGGTGGGTGAGCAGTTCTTC. Together with reference TRBV7-3 and TRBJ2-1, the CDR3 gives the full variable domain: GAGVSQTPSNKVTEKGKYVELRCDPISGHTALYWYRQSLGQGPEFLIYFQGTGAADDSGLPNDRFFAVRPEGSVSTLKIQRTERGDSAVYLCASSISPGVGEQFFGPGTRLTVL.